The rows below give T cell receptor beta chains drawn from one sample of a study of blood T cell repertoires in COVID-19. Libraries were prepared by immunoSEQ multiplex PCR; TCRdb keeps only in-frame clonotypes and omits some of them. The sample contains 90,000 to 120,000 clones, 90% to 95% of which appear only once. Sequencing was performed on peripheral blood. These receptors originate from a human donor in a cohort sampled during active COVID-19. CDR3s include the opening cysteine and the closing phenylalanine or tryptophan. Each record gives: clone size, J gene, V gene, D gene, CDR3 DNA, CDR3 protein. D genes are given only for firm matches. A row's size may be missing; if present it is once, few, many or a size class.

size: NA
J: TRBJ2-1
V: TRBV11-2
D: NA
DNA: TGTGCCAGCAGCTTAGATACGGGCTCCTACAATGAGCAGTTCTTC
CDR3: CASSLDTGSYNEQFF

size: NA
J: TRBJ2-7
V: TRBV19
D: TRBD2
DNA: TGTGCCAGTAGCCCAGCCGGGGGGAGCTCCTACGAGCAGTACTTC
CDR3: CASSPAGGSSYEQYF

size: NA
J: TRBJ2-1
V: TRBV9
D: TRBD2
DNA: TGTGCCAGCAGCGTAGACGGACTAGCGGGGATCAGTGAGCAGTTCTTC
CDR3: CASSVDGLAGISEQFF

size: NA
J: TRBJ1-3
V: TRBV5-6
D: TRBD1
DNA: TGTGCCAGCATGACAGGGGATTCTGGAAACACCATATATTTT
CDR3: CASMTGDSGNTIYF

size: NA
J: TRBJ1-5
V: TRBV5-6
D: TRBD1
DNA: TGTGCCAGCAGCTTGCGGGGTCTCGGGACAGACAATCAGCCCCAGCATTTT
CDR3: CASSLRGLGTDNQPQHF

size: NA
J: TRBJ1-2
V: TRBV28
D: TRBD1
DNA: TGTGCCAGCAGTTCGGGTGGGGACAGCTTTAACTATGGCTACACCTTC
CDR3: CASSSGGDSFNYGYTF

size: NA
J: TRBJ2-1
V: TRBV19
D: TRBD2
DNA: TGTGCCAGTAGTATAGATGCCAGGGGACTAGCTCCCAATGAGCAGTTCTTC
CDR3: CASSIDARGLAPNEQFF

size: NA
J: TRBJ2-5
V: TRBV5-1
D: TRBD2
DNA: TGCGCCAGCGAGTTGGGAGGGCTAGCGGGGAGCCAAGAGACCCAGTACTTC
CDR3: CASELGGLAGSQETQYF

size: NA
J: TRBJ2-1
V: TRBV5-6
D: TRBD2
DNA: TGTGCCAGCAGCTATACTAGCGGGGGGAACAATGAGCAGTTCTTC
CDR3: CASSYTSGGNNEQFF

size: once
J: TRBJ1-5
V: TRBV6-2/TRBV6-3
D: NA
DNA: TGTGCCAGCAGTTACAGCAGCAATCAGCCCCAGCATTTT
CDR3: CASSYSSNQPQHF

size: NA
J: TRBJ1-5
V: TRBV6-6
D: TRBD1
DNA: TGTGCCAGCAGTCCCTGGCGCTCGCAAGGGGGCCCTAACCCATATAGCAATCAGCCCCAGCATTTT
CDR3: CASSPWRSQGGPNPYSNQPQHF

size: NA
J: TRBJ2-3
V: TRBV9
D: NA
DNA: TGTGCCAGCACGCGAAGAGGGGGAGTGGGGGATACGCAGTATTTT
CDR3: CASTRRGGVGDTQYF

size: NA
J: TRBJ1-6
V: TRBV30
D: TRBD1
DNA: TGTGCCGGAGGGACCAGACAGGGGTATTCACCCCTCCACTTT
CDR3: CAGGTRQGYSPLHF

size: NA
J: TRBJ2-2
V: TRBV27
D: TRBD1
DNA: TGTGCCAGCAGTTTATACTTGACAGGGGTAAACACCGGGGAGCTGTTTTTT
CDR3: CASSLYLTGVNTGELFF

size: NA
J: TRBJ1-5
V: TRBV19
D: NA
DNA: TGTGCCAGTAGTTCCTGGACAGTAAATCAGCCCCAGCATTTT
CDR3: CASSSWTVNQPQHF

size: NA
J: TRBJ2-5
V: TRBV24-1
D: TRBD2
DNA: TGTGCCACCAGCGGGACTACCTCGAGGGAGACCCAGTACTTC
CDR3: CATSGTTSRETQYF

size: NA
J: TRBJ1-2
V: TRBV5-8
D: NA
DNA: TGTGCCAGCAGCTTGATACTAAAGGGCTACACCTTC
CDR3: CASSLILKGYTF

size: NA
J: TRBJ1-2
V: TRBV4-3
D: NA
DNA: TGCGCCAGCAGCCAAGAAGGCAGGGAATACTATGGCTACACCTTC
CDR3: CASSQEGREYYGYTF

size: NA
J: TRBJ1-5
V: TRBV19
D: TRBD1
DNA: TGTGCCAGTAGTACCCTACGACAGGGGGCTTCCAATCAGCCCCAGCATTTT
CDR3: CASSTLRQGASNQPQHF

size: NA
J: TRBJ2-1
V: TRBV29-1
D: TRBD2
DNA: TGCAGCGCTCCTCGGATAGCGGGGGGGAGAGATGAGCAGTTCTTC
CDR3: CSAPRIAGGRDEQFF

size: NA
J: TRBJ2-1
V: TRBV7-2
D: TRBD2
DNA: TGTGCCAGCAGCTTAATTGGCCTAGCGGGAGGGAATGAGCAGTTCTTC
CDR3: CASSLIGLAGGNEQFF

size: NA
J: TRBJ1-5
V: TRBV19
D: TRBD1
DNA: TGTGCCAGTAAGACAGGGGGCAATCAGCCCCAGCATTTT
CDR3: CASKTGGNQPQHF

size: NA
J: TRBJ2-1
V: TRBV5-6
D: NA
DNA: TGTGCCAGCACGGACAAGAGCTCCTACAATGAGCAGTTCTTC
CDR3: CASTDKSSYNEQFF

size: NA
J: TRBJ2-4
V: TRBV4-2
D: TRBD2
DNA: TGTGCCAGCAGCCAGGCTAGCGGGAGCGGAAAAAACATTCAGTACTTC
CDR3: CASSQASGSGKNIQYF

size: NA
J: TRBJ2-6
V: TRBV30
D: NA
DNA: TGTGCCTGGAGTGTACAGGGCTCTGGGGCCAACGTCCTGACTTTC
CDR3: CAWSVQGSGANVLTF

size: NA
J: TRBJ2-7
V: TRBV4-2
D: TRBD2
DNA: TGTGCCAGCAGCCAAATGCTAGCGGGGGGGTACGAGCAGTACTTC
CDR3: CASSQMLAGGYEQYF

size: NA
J: TRBJ2-7
V: TRBV18
D: NA
DNA: TGTGCCAGCTCACCCCAAACAGGGTCCTACGAGCAGTACTTC
CDR3: CASSPQTGSYEQYF

size: NA
J: TRBJ2-7
V: TRBV7-2
D: TRBD2
DNA: TGTGCCAGCAGCCCGGATATTCGTCTTGCGGGGGGTAATGATGACGAGCAGTACTTC
CDR3: CASSPDIRLAGGNDDEQYF

size: NA
J: TRBJ1-1
V: TRBV4-1
D: NA
DNA: TGCGCCAGCAGCCAAGATAACTTTTTAATCAACACTGAAGCTTTCTTT
CDR3: CASSQDNFLINTEAFF